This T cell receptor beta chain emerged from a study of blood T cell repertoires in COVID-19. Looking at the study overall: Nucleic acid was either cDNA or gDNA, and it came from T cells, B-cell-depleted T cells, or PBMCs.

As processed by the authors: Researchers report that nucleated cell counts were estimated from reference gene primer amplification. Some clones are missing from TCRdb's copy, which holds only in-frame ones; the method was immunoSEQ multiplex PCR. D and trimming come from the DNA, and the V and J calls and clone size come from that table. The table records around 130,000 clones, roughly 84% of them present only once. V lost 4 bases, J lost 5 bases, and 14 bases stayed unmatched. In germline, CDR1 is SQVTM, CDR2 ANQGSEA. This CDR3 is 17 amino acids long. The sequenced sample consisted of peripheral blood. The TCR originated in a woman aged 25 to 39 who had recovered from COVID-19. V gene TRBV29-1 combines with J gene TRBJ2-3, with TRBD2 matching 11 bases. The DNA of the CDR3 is TGCAGCGTTGGGCGGATAGCGGGGGGGCCCGACATAGATACGCAGTATTTT. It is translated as CSVGRIAGGPDIDTQYF.